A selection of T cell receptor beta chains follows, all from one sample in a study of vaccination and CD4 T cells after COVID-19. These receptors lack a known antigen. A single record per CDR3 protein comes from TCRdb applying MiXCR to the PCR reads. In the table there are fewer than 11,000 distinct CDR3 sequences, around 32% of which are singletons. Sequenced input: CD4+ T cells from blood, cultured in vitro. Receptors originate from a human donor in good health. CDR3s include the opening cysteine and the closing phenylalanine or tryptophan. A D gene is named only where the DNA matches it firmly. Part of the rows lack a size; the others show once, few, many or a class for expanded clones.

TGTGCCAGCAGTTCCACAGGGGGCTTTCAGCCCCAGCATTTT CASSSTGGFQPQHF - TRBV6-4 TRBD1 TRBJ1-5
TGTGCCAGTAGTCAGAGGGGCACGGAGAACACTGAAGCTTTCTTT CASSQRGTENTEAFF few TRBV19 - TRBJ1-1
TGTGCCAGCGCCCGGGCTAGCGGGAGTGTGTCCCAGTACTTC CASARASGSVSQYF few TRBV25-1 TRBD2 TRBJ2-5
TGTGCCAGCAGTTTAAATTTTGGTGGCGAGCAGTACTTC CASSLNFGGEQYF - TRBV27 - TRBJ2-7
TGTGCCACCAGTGATTTGTCCCGGAACTATGGCTACACCTTC CATSDLSRNYGYTF - TRBV24-1 - TRBJ1-2
TGTGCCAGCTCGGAAGGTGTTGATCAGCCCCAGCATTTT CASSEGVDQPQHF - TRBV18 - TRBJ1-5
TGTGCCAGCAGCCGACTAGCGGAGGGGCGGTCCTACAATGAGCAGTTCTTC CASSRLAEGRSYNEQFF - TRBV11-2 TRBD2 TRBJ2-1
TGTGCCAGCTCACCGGGATATGGCTACACCTTC CASSPGYGYTF - TRBV18 - TRBJ1-2
TGTGCCAGCAGCACGGGACAGGGGTTGTTCTCCTATGGCTACACCTTC CASSTGQGLFSYGYTF - TRBV7-9 TRBD1 TRBJ1-2
TGTGCCAGCAGTGTAAGGGAATCACCCCTCCACTTT CASSVRESPLHF few TRBV25-1 - TRBJ1-6
TGCAGTGCCCGTAATTTTGGGGGTGGCAATCAGCCCCAGCATTTT CSARNFGGGNQPQHF medium-sized TRBV20-1 - TRBJ1-5
TGTGCCAGCAGCTTAACGGCCTCGGTAGCGGGAGGTGTCGAGCAGTACTTC CASSLTASVAGGVEQYF - TRBV27 TRBD2 TRBJ2-7
TGTGCCAGCAGGCAACGGACAGGGGTGCCAGCTTTCTTT CASRQRTGVPAFF - TRBV6-1 TRBD1 TRBJ1-1
TGCAGTGCTAGAAGGGGTGAAAACACTGAAGCTTTCTTT CSARRGENTEAFF few TRBV20-1 - TRBJ1-1
TGTGCCAGCACCCAAGCCCTAGCGGGAGGTGCCTACGAGCAGTACTTC CASTQALAGGAYEQYF - TRBV7-2 TRBD2 TRBJ2-7
TGTGCCAGCAGCTTACGGTCGTTAGAGACCCAGTACTTC CASSLRSLETQYF few TRBV7-6 - TRBJ2-5
TGTGCCAGCAGCAAATCCGGACCTACTCTGAATGAGCAGTTCTTC CASSKSGPTLNEQFF few TRBV7-3 - TRBJ2-1
TGTGCCAGCAGCTGGACCCAGGGGGCCGCTGAAGCTTTCTTT CASSWTQGAAEAFF medium-sized TRBV7-9 TRBD1 TRBJ1-1
TGTGCCAGTAGTATTGGTCGGTCCAATCAGCCCCAGCATTTT CASSIGRSNQPQHF few TRBV19 - TRBJ1-5
TGTGCCAGCAAGGGCGGACTTCCCTTCACAGATACGCAGTATTTT CASKGGLPFTDTQYF - TRBV5-4 - TRBJ2-3
TGCAGTGCTAGGTTAACAGAAAAAGCTTTCTTT CSARLTEKAFF few TRBV20-1 - TRBJ1-1
TGCGCCAGCAGCCAAGACAGGGGAACCAATTCACCCCTCCACTTT CASSQDRGTNSPLHF - TRBV4-3 - TRBJ1-6
TGTGCCAGCAGCCAAGGAAAAGGGTGGACCTACGAGCAGTACTTC CASSQGKGWTYEQYF once TRBV14 - TRBJ2-7
TGTGCCAGCAGCTTAGTAACTTTACTAGCGGGAGAGTCGTACAATGAGCAGTTCTTC CASSLVTLLAGESYNEQFF - TRBV7-9 TRBD2 TRBJ2-1
TGCAGTGCTCCCATGGGCAGAGTCACTGAAGCTTTCTTT CSAPMGRVTEAFF few TRBV20-1 - TRBJ1-1
TGCAGTGCTAGAGATCAGCGGCGATCCCAGGATACGCAGTATTTT CSARDQRRSQDTQYF few TRBV20-1 - TRBJ2-3
TGTGCCAGCAGTCCCCGGAGAGGGGCCAGCTCCTATAATTCACCCCTCCACTTT CASSPRRGASSYNSPLHF few TRBV6-1 - TRBJ1-6
TGTGCCAGCTCAAGGGGACAGGGGATCACAGATACGCAGTATTTT CASSRGQGITDTQYF - TRBV18 TRBD1 TRBJ2-3
TGTGCCAGCAGTTTATCCCAGGCGTGGGAGTCCTACAATGAGCAGTTCTTC CASSLSQAWESYNEQFF - TRBV28 - TRBJ2-1
TGTGCCAGCGACTTCTCGGGGGCTGGACAGGCCCCCGAAACCTTC CASDFSGAGQAPETF - TRBV7-9 TRBD1 TRBJ1-2
TGCAGTGTCCCGGGAAGAGACATTCAGTACTTC CSVPGRDIQYF few TRBV20-1 - TRBJ2-4